This TCR beta chain emerged from a study of blood T cell repertoires in COVID-19. Overall study: Acute-phase and convalescent COVID-19 samples originated in the United States, Italy and Spain. Sources were T cells, B-cell-depleted T cells, or PBMCs; the material itself was cDNA or gDNA.

Under the authors' procedure: Reference gene primer amplification yielded estimated nucleated cell counts. Clones were read by immunoSEQ multiplex PCR, and TCRdb kept only the in-frame ones, dropping some. That table gives V, J and clone size, and the DNA gave D and trimming. The sample records more than 200,000 clones, under 90% being singletons. This CDR3 has 14 amino acids. Germline loops: CDR1 SNHLY, CDR2 FYNNEI. Trimming left V 4 bases short and J 4 bases short, with 13 bases between. The source material was peripheral blood. The TCR comes from a man aged 55 to 70 with acute or convalescent COVID-19. This sequence joins TRBV2 and TRBJ1-1; weak D call: TRBD1 (5 bases). The CDR3 coding sequence is TGTGCCAGCAGTGTAAGGGACTTAAGCACTGAAGCTTTCTTT. Its translation is CASSVRDLSTEAFF.